This TCR beta chain was documented in a study of T-cell reconstitution after alpha-beta-depleted transplantation in children. Study observations and caveats: T-cell counts and diversity were attributed mostly to newly produced T cells one year after transplant.

About this clonotype itself: The target antigen is unknown. One end of the junction is discordant with germline, which a read error may explain.

Unique molecular identifiers were incorporated during preparation of the TCRbeta library. Using its own MiXCR run on the PCR reads, TCRdb lists one record per CDR3 protein. The table has 250,000 to 300,000 distinct CDR3 sequences, about 9.5% seen once. This sample comprised PBMCs, obtained before TCRalphabeta/CD19-depleted stem cell transplant. This TCR derives from a boy in the first two years of life with acute myeloid leukemia, due to receive a stem cell transplant.

The CDR3 spells CSDADRAIF. The CDR3 DNA reads as TGCAGCGATGCTGACAGGGCAATCTTC. The genes are TRBV29-1 and TRBJ2-1; TRBD1 agrees at 7 bases. The CDR3 covers 9 residues. Germline assignment: CDR1 SQVTM and CDR2 ANQGSEA.